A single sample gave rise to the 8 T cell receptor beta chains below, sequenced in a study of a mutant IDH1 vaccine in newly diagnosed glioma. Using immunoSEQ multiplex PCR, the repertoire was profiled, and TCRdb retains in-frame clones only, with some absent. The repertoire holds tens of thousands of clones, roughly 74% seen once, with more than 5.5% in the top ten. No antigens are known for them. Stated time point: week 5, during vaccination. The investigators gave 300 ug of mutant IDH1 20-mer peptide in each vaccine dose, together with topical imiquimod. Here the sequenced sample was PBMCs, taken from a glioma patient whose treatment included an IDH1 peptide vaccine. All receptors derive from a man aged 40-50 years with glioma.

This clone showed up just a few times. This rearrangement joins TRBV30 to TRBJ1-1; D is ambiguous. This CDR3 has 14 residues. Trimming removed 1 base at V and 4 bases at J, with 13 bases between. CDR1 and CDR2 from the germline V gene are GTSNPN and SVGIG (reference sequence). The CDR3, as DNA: TGTGCCTGGAGTGGGAGGGTAATCGGCACTGAAGCTTTCTTT. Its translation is CAWSGRVIGTEAFF.

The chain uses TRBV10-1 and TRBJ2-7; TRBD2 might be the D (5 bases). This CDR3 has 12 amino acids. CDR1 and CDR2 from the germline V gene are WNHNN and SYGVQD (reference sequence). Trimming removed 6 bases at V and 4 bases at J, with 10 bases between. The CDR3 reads CASSETGYEQYF. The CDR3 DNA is TGCGCCAGCAGCGAGACGGGATACGAGCAGTACTTC.

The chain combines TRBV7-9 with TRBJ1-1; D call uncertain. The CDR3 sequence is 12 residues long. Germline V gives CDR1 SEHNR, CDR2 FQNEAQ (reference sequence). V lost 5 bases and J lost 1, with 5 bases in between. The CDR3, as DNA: TGTGCCAGCAGCCGGAGGAACACTGAAGCTTTCTTT. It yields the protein CASSRRNTEAFF.

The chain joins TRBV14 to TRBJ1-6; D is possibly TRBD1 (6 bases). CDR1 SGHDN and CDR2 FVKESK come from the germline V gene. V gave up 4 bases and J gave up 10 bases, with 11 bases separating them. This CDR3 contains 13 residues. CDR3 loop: CASSRAGDSPLHF. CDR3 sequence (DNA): TGTGCCAGCAGCCGCGCAGGGGACTCACCCCTCCACTTT. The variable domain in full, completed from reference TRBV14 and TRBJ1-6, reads EAGVTQFPSHSVIEKGQTVTLRCDPISGHDNLYWYRRVMGKEIKFLLHFVKESKQDESGMPNNRFLAERTGGTYSTLKVQPAELEDSGVYFCASSRAGDSPLHFGNGTRLTVT.

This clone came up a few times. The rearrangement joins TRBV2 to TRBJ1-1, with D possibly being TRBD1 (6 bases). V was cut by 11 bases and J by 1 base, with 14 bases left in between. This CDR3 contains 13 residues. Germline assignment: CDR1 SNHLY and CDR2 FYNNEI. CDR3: CADRTDWNTEAFF. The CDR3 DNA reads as TGTGCCGACAGGACAGACTGGAACACTGAAGCTTTCTTT.

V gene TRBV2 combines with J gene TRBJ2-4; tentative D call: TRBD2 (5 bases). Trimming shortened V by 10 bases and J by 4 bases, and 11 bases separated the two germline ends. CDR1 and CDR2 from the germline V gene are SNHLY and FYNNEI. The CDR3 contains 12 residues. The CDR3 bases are TGTGCCACCTCCGGACTGAAAAACATTCAGTACTTC. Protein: CATSGLKNIQYF.

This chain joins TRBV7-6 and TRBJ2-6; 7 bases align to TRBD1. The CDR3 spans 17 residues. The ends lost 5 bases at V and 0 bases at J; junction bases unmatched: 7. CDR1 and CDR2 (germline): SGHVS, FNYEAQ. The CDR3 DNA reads TGTGCCAGCAGCCGCGTGACAGGGAACTCTGGGGCCAACGTCCTGACTTTC. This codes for CASSRVTGNSGANVLTF.

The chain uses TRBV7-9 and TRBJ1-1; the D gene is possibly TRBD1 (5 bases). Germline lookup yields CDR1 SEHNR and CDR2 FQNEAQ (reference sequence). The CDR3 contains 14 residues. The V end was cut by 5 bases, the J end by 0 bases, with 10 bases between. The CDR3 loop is CASSGGGVNTEAFF. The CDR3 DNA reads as TGTGCCAGCAGCGGTGGGGGAGTGAACACTGAAGCTTTCTTT. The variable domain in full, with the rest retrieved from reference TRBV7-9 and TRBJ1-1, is DTGVSQNPRHKITKRGQNVTFRCDPISEHNRLYWYRQTLGQGPEFLTYFQNEAQLEKSRLLSDRFSAERPKGSFSTLEIQRTEQGDSAMYLCASSGGGVNTEAFFGQGTRLTVV.